Given below is one T cell receptor beta chain in context. No antigen is known for it. The entry originates in a study of T cell responses to AZD1222 COVID-19 vaccine. Study overall: Recipients boosted at about 4 weeks or about 12 weeks are pooled.

Study observations and caveats: Baseline serology detected seropositivity in only a handful of AZD1222 recipients. Per reports, nearly half of all spike-specific TCRs target regions that are unmutated in variants.

Looked up from germline, CDR1 is SGHNT and CDR2 is YENEEA. V was trimmed by 4 bases and J by 0 bases, leaving 19 bases between them. This CDR3 has 18 residues. Profiling relied on immunoSEQ multiplex PCR, and the TCRdb table lists in-frame clones only, not all of them. This table has 150,000 or so clones, approximately 93% appearing once. This TCR was sampled from an adult in good health. Sequencing was performed on peripheral blood, taken on day 0 of AZD1222 vaccination. This rearrangement joins TRBV11-3 to TRBJ2-1; a possible D gene is TRBD2 (7 bases). CDR3 in amino acids: CASSSRGGDSSSYNEQFF. DNA of the CDR3: TGTGCCAGCAGCTCAAGGGGGGGGGACTCCAGCTCCTACAATGAGCAGTTCTTC.